This T cell receptor (beta chain) came from a study of cytomegalovirus exposure and HLA in healthy donors. The PCR made use of 60 Vbeta and 13 Jbeta primers. The assay was immunoSEQ multiplex PCR, and TCRdb's table has in-frame clones only and misses some. The sample holds about 160,000 clones, roughly 85% seen once. Donors likely had unrecorded immune exposures despite being nominally healthy when sampled. Losses at the gene ends were 6 bases for V and 9 bases for J; bases not matched to a gene: 21. The germline CDR1 and CDR2 sequences are SNHLY and FYNNEI. The CDR3 contains 17 residues. Comments on this clone: The antigen remains undetermined.

General study results and limits: Some V segments (TRBV6-2 and TRBV6-3 among them) were excluded as indistinguishable.

This chain uses TRBV2 with TRBJ2-5; 8 bases line up with TRBD2. This TCR was sampled from a woman in her fifties or sixties in good health and CMV-seropositive. Specimen: PBMCs. The CDR3 loop reads CASSVHRATSGPGAQYF. In nucleotides, the CDR3 is TGTGCCAGCAGCGTTCACCGTGCAACTAGCGGCCCTGGGGCCCAGTACTTC.